The rows below give T cell receptor beta chains drawn from one sample of a study of blood T cell repertoires in COVID-19. This table comes from immunoSEQ multiplex PCR, and its TCRdb copy is limited to in-frame clones, with some not included. Of some 240,000 clones listed, approximately 83% were seen once; the top ten hold about 3.5%. The sample taken for sequencing was PBMCs or T cells enriched from blood (not recorded which). These receptors were collected from a woman aged 40-49 years with acute COVID-19. CDR3s include the opening cysteine and the closing phenylalanine or tryptophan. The D gene is left open where the match is weak. Clone size appears in some rows only: once, few, many, or a class for an expanded clone.

TRBJ2-1 NA TRBV2 NA TGTGCCAGCAGTGGGAATCCGGGATTTACCTACAATGAGCAGTTCTTC CASSGNPGFTYNEQFF
TRBJ2-2 TRBD2 TRBV5-1 once TGCGCCAGCAGCCGCACTAGCGGGGTAAACACCGGGGAGCTGTTTTTT CASSRTSGVNTGELFF
TRBJ1-1 NA TRBV6-5 NA TGTGCCAGCAGACTCACAGCAGGGTCTGAAGCTTTCTTT CASRLTAGSEAFF
TRBJ1-3 NA TRBV4-1 NA TGCGCCAGCAGCCAAGGAACCGGGATCGGAAACACCATATATTTT CASSQGTGIGNTIYF
TRBJ2-1 TRBD2 TRBV9 NA TGTGCCAGCAGCGTAGTTTCTAGCGGGATGAATGAGCAGTTCTTC CASSVVSSGMNEQFF
TRBJ2-7 TRBD1 TRBV6-1 NA TGTGCCAGCAGTGAAGTATGGGGACAGGGCTACGAGCAGTACTTC CASSEVWGQGYEQYF
TRBJ2-5 TRBD1 TRBV4-1 once TGCGCCAGCAGCCAAGCCCCCCAGGGGGCCCAAGAGACCCAGTACTTC CASSQAPQGAQETQYF
TRBJ1-2 NA TRBV11-2 NA TGTGCCAGCAGCTTGACAGACAGCCTCCGAGGCTACACCTTC CASSLTDSLRGYTF
TRBJ1-6 NA TRBV11-3 few TGTGCCAGCAGCCACAGACGGGGGGATTATTCACCCCTCCACTTT CASSHRRGDYSPLHF
TRBJ2-5 TRBD1 TRBV5-1 NA TGCGCCAGCAGCACCTGGACAGGACGGGAGACCCAGTACTTC CASSTWTGRETQYF
TRBJ1-1 NA TRBV29-1 few TGCAGCGTTGTTAGTCACCAGAACACTGAAGCTTTCTTT CSVVSHQNTEAFF
TRBJ2-7 TRBD2 TRBV4-1 NA TGCGCCAGCAGCCATGCGGGACTAGTGGGAGCCGAGCAGTACTTC CASSHAGLVGAEQYF
TRBJ2-1 NA TRBV19 NA TGTGCCAGTAGTATTGACTCCCTGGCCAATGAGCAGTTCTTC CASSIDSLANEQFF
TRBJ1-5 NA TRBV4-1 NA TGCGCCAGCAGCCAAGATGCAGGTTTGGCCCAGCATTTT CASSQDAGLAQHF
TRBJ2-5 NA TRBV29-1 NA TGCAGCGGGTGGGGACAAGAAGAGACCCAGTACTTC CSGWGQEETQYF
TRBJ2-2 NA TRBV7-9 NA TGTGCCAGCAGCTTAGGTTCAGTTTCGTGGGGGGAGCTGTTTTTT CASSLGSVSWGELFF
TRBJ2-3 TRBD2 TRBV7-8 NA TGTGCCAGCAGCTTAGTTTCGGGCGGGAGTACAGATACGCAGTATTTT CASSLVSGGSTDTQYF
TRBJ2-3 TRBD2 TRBV28 NA TGTGCCAGCAGTCCCGGTGCGGGAGGGTTCACAGATACGCAGTATTTT CASSPGAGGFTDTQYF
TRBJ1-2 NA TRBV7-9 once TGTGCCAGCAGCTTCGGGGTGGCCTATGGCTACACCTTC CASSFGVAYGYTF
TRBJ2-1 TRBD2 TRBV7-3 NA TGTGCCAGCAGCACACTAGCGGGAGCGGATGAGCAGTTCTTC CASSTLAGADEQFF
TRBJ2-3 NA TRBV7-2 once TGTGCCAGCAGTCGTATACTACAGGACAGAAATACGCAGTATTTT CASSRILQDRNTQYF
TRBJ2-3 NA TRBV19 NA TGTGCCAGTACCGTAGGGGTTAGCACAGATACGCAGTATTTT CASTVGVSTDTQYF
TRBJ1-5 NA TRBV6-5 NA TGTGCCAGCAGATTTGACAGGAAGGGTCAGCCCCAGCATTTT CASRFDRKGQPQHF
TRBJ1-3 NA TRBV19 NA TGTGCCACTGGGCTCGGGAACTCTGGAAACACCATATATTTT CATGLGNSGNTIYF
TRBJ1-6 NA TRBV6-2/TRBV6-3 NA TGTGCCAGCAGTACTATGGATTCACCCCTCCACTTT CASSTMDSPLHF
TRBJ1-1 NA TRBV5-4 NA TGTGCCAGCAGCTTGGTGGGGGGGCAGGGCAGCACTGAAGCTTTCTTT CASSLVGGQGSTEAFF
TRBJ1-1 TRBD1 TRBV9 NA TGTGCCAGCAGCGTCCGGGACAGACCCACTGAAGCTTTCTTT CASSVRDRPTEAFF
TRBJ1-6 NA TRBV5-4 NA TGTGCCAGCAGGCTGGCCAGTTTGAATTCACCCCTCCACTTT CASRLASLNSPLHF
TRBJ2-7 TRBD1 TRBV6-5 NA TGTGCCAGCAGTTCCGGGACAGGGATCAACTACGAGCAGTACTTC CASSSGTGINYEQYF
TRBJ1-2 NA TRBV9 NA TGTGCCAGCAGCGCACGGGACACGGTCGACTATGGCTACACCTTC CASSARDTVDYGYTF
TRBJ2-1 TRBD2 TRBV5-1 once TGCGCCAGCAGCTTGACGGGACTACTCACCCCTCGGTTCTTC CASSLTGLLTPRFF
TRBJ1-1 TRBD1 TRBV5-1 few TGCGCCAGCAGCACCTTGAGCGACAGGGCCACTGAAGCTTTCTTT CASSTLSDRATEAFF
TRBJ2-7 TRBD2 TRBV19 NA TGTGCCAGTAAGGGGGGCCTAGCGGGAATCAACGAGCAGTACTTC CASKGGLAGINEQYF
TRBJ2-7 NA TRBV27 NA TGTGCCACTAAAATCACAGGGGGGGGTACTGGAGAGCAGTACTTC CATKITGGGTGEQYF
TRBJ1-6 TRBD1 TRBV28 NA TGTGCCAGCAGAGGACAGGAATATTCACCCCTCCACTTT CASRGQEYSPLHF
TRBJ2-2 TRBD2 TRBV24-1 once TGTGCCACCAGTGATCATCGACTAGCGGTGAACACCGGGGAGCTGTTTTTT CATSDHRLAVNTGELFF
TRBJ2-2 NA TRBV7-3 NA TGTGCCAGCAGCTTATCTTCGGGATTGAACACCGGGGAGCTGTTTTTT CASSLSSGLNTGELFF
TRBJ1-3 NA TRBV18 NA TGTGCCAGCTCATCTCGACAGAGCTCTGGAAACACCATATATTTT CASSSRQSSGNTIYF
TRBJ2-3 TRBD2 TRBV19 NA TGTGCCAGTAGTATAATGGCTAGCGGGAACACAGATACGCAGTATTTT CASSIMASGNTDTQYF
TRBJ2-7 TRBD2 TRBV4-1 few TGCGCCAGCAGCCAAGGACTAGCGGGAGTCTACGAGCAGTACTTC CASSQGLAGVYEQYF
TRBJ1-5 TRBD1 TRBV5-5 NA TGTGCCAGCAGCTTGTTTACAGGGGGTAATCAGCCCCAGCATTTT CASSLFTGGNQPQHF
TRBJ2-5 TRBD2 TRBV4-2 NA TGTGCCAGCAGCCAAGTTGCGGGAGGGGGAGAGACCCAGTACTTC CASSQVAGGGETQYF
TRBJ2-1 TRBD1 TRBV19 NA TGTGCCAGCAAAGAGTATTTGGGACAGGGCGATAACAATGAGCAGTTCTTC CASKEYLGQGDNNEQFF
TRBJ2-7 NA TRBV3-1/TRBV3-2 NA TGTGCCAGCAGCCAACTCTACGGCGGGGTTTCCTACGAGCAGTACTTC CASSQLYGGVSYEQYF
TRBJ1-3 NA TRBV19 NA TGTGCCAGTAGTATAGGGGACTCCGACTCTGGAAACACCATATATTTT CASSIGDSDSGNTIYF
TRBJ2-6 NA TRBV5-6 once TGTGCCAGCAGCATAGACTCTGGGGCCAACGTCCTGACTTTC CASSIDSGANVLTF
TRBJ2-7 NA TRBV5-4 NA TGTGCCAGCAGCTTGGACCCGCGGGACCTCGAGCAGTACTTC CASSLDPRDLEQYF
TRBJ1-1 NA TRBV11-2 NA TGTGCCAGCAGCTTGCAGGAACAGGCTTTCTTT CASSLQEQAFF
TRBJ1-6 TRBD1 TRBV11-3 NA TGTGCCAGCAGCTTATTGAAAGCGACAGGGGATTCACCCCTCCACTTT CASSLLKATGDSPLHF
TRBJ1-1 NA TRBV5-1 once TGCGCCGGTAAGGTTAAGGGACAGAACACTGAAGCTTTCTTT CAGKVKGQNTEAFF
TRBJ2-6 TRBD1 TRBV24-1 NA TGTGCCACCAGCGACCGGGACAGGGCTGGGGCCAACGTCCTGACTTTC CATSDRDRAGANVLTF
TRBJ2-7 NA TRBV5-1 NA TGCGCCAGCAGCCGCCGGGACACCTACGAGCAGTACTTC CASSRRDTYEQYF
TRBJ2-3 NA TRBV11-3 once TGTGCCAGCAGCTTATACGGAAACTTGAGGGAGGATACGCAGTATTTT CASSLYGNLREDTQYF